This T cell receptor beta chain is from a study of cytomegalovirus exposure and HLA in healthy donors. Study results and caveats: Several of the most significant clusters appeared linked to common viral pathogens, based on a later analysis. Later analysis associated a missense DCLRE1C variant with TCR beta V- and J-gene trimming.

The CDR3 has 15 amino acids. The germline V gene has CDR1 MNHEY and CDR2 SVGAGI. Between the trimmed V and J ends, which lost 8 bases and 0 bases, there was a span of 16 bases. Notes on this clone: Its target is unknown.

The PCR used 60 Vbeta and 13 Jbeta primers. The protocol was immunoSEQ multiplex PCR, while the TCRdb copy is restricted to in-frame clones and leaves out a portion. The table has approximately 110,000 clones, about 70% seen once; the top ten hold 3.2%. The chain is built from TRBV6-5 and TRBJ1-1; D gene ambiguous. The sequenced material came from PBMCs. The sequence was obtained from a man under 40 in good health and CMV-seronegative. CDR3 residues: CASSTRRSLNTEAFF. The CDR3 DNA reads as TGTGCCAGCTCGACTCGACGTTCTTTGAACACTGAAGCTTTCTTT.